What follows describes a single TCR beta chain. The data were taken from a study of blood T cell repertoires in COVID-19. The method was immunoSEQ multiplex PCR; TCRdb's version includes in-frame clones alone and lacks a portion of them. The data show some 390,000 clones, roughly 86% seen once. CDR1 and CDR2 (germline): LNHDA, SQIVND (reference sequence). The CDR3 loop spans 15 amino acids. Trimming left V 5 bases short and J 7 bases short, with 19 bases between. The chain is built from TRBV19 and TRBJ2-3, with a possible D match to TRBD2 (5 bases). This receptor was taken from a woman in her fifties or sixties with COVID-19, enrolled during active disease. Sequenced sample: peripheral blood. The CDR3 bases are TGTGCCAGTAGTCCTCCCGGGAACCCCATATATACGCAGTATTTT. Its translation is CASSPPGNPIYTQYF.